The rows below give T cell receptor beta chains drawn from one sample of a study of cytomegalovirus exposure and HLA in healthy donors. TCRdb's table, derived via immunoSEQ multiplex PCR, lists solely in-frame clones and lacks some. The repertoire holds 130,000 to 150,000 clones, with around 72% as singletons. What was sequenced was PBMCs. The origin of the receptors is a man aged 40-49 years in good health and CMV-seronegative. Both conserved end residues are part of each CDR3. D genes are given only for firm matches. A clone size is listed for some rows: how often the clone was seen (once, few, many), or a class if it is expanded.

V gene: TRBV10-3
D gene: .
J gene: TRBJ2-3
clone size: .
CDR3 DNA: TGTGCCATCAGTGAGTCGTTTCGGGCAGGGGTTATAGATACGCAGTATTTT
CDR3 protein: CAISESFRAGVIDTQYF

V gene: TRBV7-2
D gene: .
J gene: TRBJ1-1
clone size: .
CDR3 DNA: TGTGCCAGCAGCTCAGACGGGTCCAACACTGAAGCTTTCTTT
CDR3 protein: CASSSDGSNTEAFF

V gene: TRBV5-6
D gene: .
J gene: TRBJ1-5
clone size: once
CDR3 DNA: TGTGCCAGCAGCCTTCTCAGGGATGTCGGACAGCCCCAGCATTTT
CDR3 protein: CASSLLRDVGQPQHF

V gene: TRBV9
D gene: TRBD1
J gene: TRBJ2-7
clone size: few
CDR3 DNA: TGTGCCAGCAGCGTAGGGACAGGGGGCGACGAGCAGTACTTC
CDR3 protein: CASSVGTGGDEQYF

V gene: TRBV7-9
D gene: .
J gene: TRBJ2-7
clone size: .
CDR3 DNA: TGTGCCAGCAGCACCCCAGAGGGGGGGAGCTACGAGCAGTACTTC
CDR3 protein: CASSTPEGGSYEQYF

V gene: TRBV7-3
D gene: .
J gene: TRBJ1-2
clone size: .
CDR3 DNA: TGTGCCAGCAGCTCCGGGGTTGGCTACACCTTC
CDR3 protein: CASSSGVGYTF

V gene: TRBV10-3
D gene: TRBD1
J gene: TRBJ2-2
clone size: .
CDR3 DNA: TGTGCCATCAGGGACTTGACAGGGTCCCCCGGGGAGCTGTTTTTT
CDR3 protein: CAIRDLTGSPGELFF

V gene: TRBV6-5
D gene: .
J gene: TRBJ1-1
clone size: .
CDR3 DNA: TGTGCCAGCAGTTACCAGGGAGGGAACACTGAAGCTTTCTTT
CDR3 protein: CASSYQGGNTEAFF

V gene: TRBV15
D gene: TRBD1
J gene: TRBJ1-6
clone size: .
CDR3 DNA: TGTGCCACCAGCCTGACAGGGAGGAGGAATTCACCCCTCCACTTT
CDR3 protein: CATSLTGRRNSPLHF

V gene: TRBV19
D gene: TRBD2
J gene: TRBJ2-5
clone size: few
CDR3 DNA: TGTGCCAGTAGTATACGGGGGGGCCCAGAGACCCAGTACTTC
CDR3 protein: CASSIRGGPETQYF

V gene: TRBV10-1
D gene: TRBD1
J gene: TRBJ1-6
clone size: .
CDR3 DNA: TGCGCCAGCACTAGACAGGGGGCTGAGAATTCACCCCTCCACTTT
CDR3 protein: CASTRQGAENSPLHF

V gene: TRBV6-5
D gene: .
J gene: TRBJ2-1
clone size: .
CDR3 DNA: TGTGCCAGCAGTTACTCGGCTTACTCCTACAATGAGCAGTTCTTC
CDR3 protein: CASSYSAYSYNEQFF

V gene: TRBV28
D gene: TRBD1
J gene: TRBJ1-5
clone size: .
CDR3 DNA: TGTGCCAGTAAGACAGGGAACCAGCCCCAGCATTTT
CDR3 protein: CASKTGNQPQHF

V gene: TRBV11-2
D gene: TRBD1
J gene: TRBJ1-2
clone size: once
CDR3 DNA: TGTGCCAGCAGCTCACGGACAGGGGTCTATGGCTACACCTTC
CDR3 protein: CASSSRTGVYGYTF

V gene: TRBV6-4
D gene: TRBD1
J gene: TRBJ1-2
clone size: .
CDR3 DNA: TGTGCCAGCCCGGACAGGGCTAACTATGGCTACACCTTC
CDR3 protein: CASPDRANYGYTF

V gene: TRBV4-1
D gene: TRBD2
J gene: TRBJ2-5
clone size: .
CDR3 DNA: TGCGCCAGCAGCCAGGGACTAGCGGTGATCATTGGGGAGACCCAGTACTTC
CDR3 protein: CASSQGLAVIIGETQYF

V gene: TRBV4-3
D gene: .
J gene: TRBJ1-4
clone size: .
CDR3 DNA: TGCGCCAGCAGCCCCATCATGGGGGGAAAACTGTTTTTT
CDR3 protein: CASSPIMGGKLFF

V gene: TRBV29-1
D gene: TRBD1
J gene: TRBJ1-2
clone size: .
CDR3 DNA: TGCAGCGTTGTGGACAGGCCGTACTATGGCTACACCTTC
CDR3 protein: CSVVDRPYYGYTF

V gene: TRBV9
D gene: TRBD1
J gene: TRBJ2-1
clone size: once
CDR3 DNA: TGTGCCAGCAGCCCAGGACAGGTCCATGAGCAGTTCTTC
CDR3 protein: CASSPGQVHEQFF

V gene: TRBV19
D gene: TRBD1
J gene: TRBJ2-7
clone size: once
CDR3 DNA: TGTGCCAGTAGTATAGGAGGGGGCAGGGTTGCGTCCTACGAGCAGTACTTC
CDR3 protein: CASSIGGGRVASYEQYF

V gene: TRBV5-1
D gene: .
J gene: TRBJ2-3
clone size: .
CDR3 DNA: TGCGCCAGCAGCCTCGGGAACCGACGCGGCACAGATACGCAGTATTTT
CDR3 protein: CASSLGNRRGTDTQYF

V gene: TRBV2
D gene: .
J gene: TRBJ2-5
clone size: .
CDR3 DNA: TGTGCCAGCAGTGCCTCCCTCGGGGCCCAGTACTTC
CDR3 protein: CASSASLGAQYF

V gene: TRBV4-1
D gene: TRBD2
J gene: TRBJ2-7
clone size: .
CDR3 DNA: TGCGCCAGCAGCCAGCGACCGGGACTAGCGAGCTACGAGCAGTACTTC
CDR3 protein: CASSQRPGLASYEQYF

V gene: TRBV7-9
D gene: TRBD2
J gene: TRBJ2-5
clone size: .
CDR3 DNA: TGTGCCAGCAGCCCGGGACTAGCGGGAGGGCCAAAGACCCAGTACTTC
CDR3 protein: CASSPGLAGGPKTQYF

V gene: TRBV10-3
D gene: TRBD1
J gene: TRBJ1-2
clone size: .
CDR3 DNA: TGTGCCATCCTTCGGGACAGGGGGCCCCGCTATGGCTACACCTTC
CDR3 protein: CAILRDRGPRYGYTF

V gene: TRBV10-1
D gene: TRBD2
J gene: TRBJ2-1
clone size: .
CDR3 DNA: TGCGCCAGCAGACTAGCGAAAGGCTCCTACAATGAGCAGTTCTTC
CDR3 protein: CASRLAKGSYNEQFF

V gene: TRBV2
D gene: .
J gene: TRBJ1-3
clone size: .
CDR3 DNA: TGTGCCAGCTCCAGTACCAGCTCTGGAAACACCATATATTTT
CDR3 protein: CASSSTSSGNTIYF

V gene: TRBV30
D gene: TRBD1
J gene: TRBJ2-7
clone size: .
CDR3 DNA: TGTGCCTGGAGCCAGACAGGGATGCTCTACGAGCAGTACTTC
CDR3 protein: CAWSQTGMLYEQYF

V gene: TRBV5-1
D gene: .
J gene: TRBJ2-3
clone size: .
CDR3 DNA: TGCGCCAGCAGCTTGGTTCCCCGGAGGGAGCGTAACACAGATACGCAGTATTTT
CDR3 protein: CASSLVPRRERNTDTQYF

V gene: TRBV30
D gene: .
J gene: TRBJ1-4
clone size: .
CDR3 DNA: TGTGCCTGGAGCGCGGGAGAAAAACTGTTTTTT
CDR3 protein: CAWSAGEKLFF

V gene: TRBV20-1
D gene: .
J gene: TRBJ1-2
clone size: few
CDR3 DNA: TGCAGTGCCCAGGATAACTATGGCTACACCTTC
CDR3 protein: CSAQDNYGYTF

V gene: TRBV7-8
D gene: TRBD1
J gene: TRBJ2-1
clone size: .
CDR3 DNA: TGTGCCAGCAGCTTAAGAAGGGACAGGGCCGGTGAGCAGTTCTTC
CDR3 protein: CASSLRRDRAGEQFF

V gene: TRBV27
D gene: TRBD1
J gene: TRBJ2-7
clone size: .
CDR3 DNA: TGTGCCAGCAGCTTGGGACAGGGGGCATACGAGCAGTACTTC
CDR3 protein: CASSLGQGAYEQYF